The 9 T cell receptor beta chains in this list originate from one sample, sequenced in a study of naive and memory T cell subsets. Ligated cDNA underwent four rounds of PCR with nested alpha and beta constant region primers and SP2. TCRdb called the 5' RACE reads again in MiXCR, with one record for every CDR3 protein. The sample carries 50,000 to 60,000 distinct CDR3 sequences, about 8.3% recorded once. An oligonucleotide containing a UMI was ligated to the 3' end of TCR cDNA. The source is a female donor in good health.

This chain connects TRBV18 to TRBJ2-7; D is ambiguous. The V end lost 6 bases, the J end lost 0 bases, and 9 bases lay between the germline ends. Germline CDR1 is KGHSH and CDR2 is LQKENI. This CDR3 has 13 amino acids. The DNA for the CDR3 is TGTGCCAGCTCGCCCGGCAGCTCCTACGAGCAGTACTTC. This codes for CASSPGSSYEQYF.

In this sample, this clonotype turned up many times. The chain is built from TRBV27 and TRBJ1-1; 8 bases are shared with TRBD1. Germline trimming cut 3 bases from V and 4 bases from J; bases unmatched to any gene: 7. This CDR3 is 15 amino acids long. Germline values: CDR1 MNHEY, CDR2 SMNVEV (reference sequence). The CDR3 DNA sequence: TGTGCCAGCAGTTTTCGCAGGGGGCGACGCACTGAAGCTTTCTTT. Its protein product is CASSFRRGRRTEAFF.

In DNA form, the CDR3 reads TGCGCCAGCAGCCGGGAAGGGGCAGGGGGGAGGACAGATACGCAGTATTTT. It translates to CASSREGAGGRTDTQYF. The chain couples TRBV4-1 to TRBJ2-3, with a weak D call TRBD1 (7 bases). The V end lost 4 bases, the J end lost 3 bases, and 20 bases lay between the germline ends. The length of the CDR3 is 17 residues. Looked up from germline, CDR1 is MGHRA and CDR2 is YSYEKL.

This clonotype was detected ten times or more. The chain employs TRBV6-2 or TRBV6-3 and TRBJ1-1, with D uncertain. The CDR3 contains 13 residues. Germline V CDR1 and CDR2: MNHEY, SVGEGT. V was shortened by 3 bases and J by 1 base, with 6 bases between the two germline ends. CDR3 region: CASSYLANTEAFF. In DNA form, the CDR3 reads TGTGCCAGCAGTTATTTGGCGAACACTGAAGCTTTCTTT.

This clonotype showed up many times. The rearrangement uses TRBV7-2 and TRBJ1-6; weak D call: TRBD1 (5 bases). CDR3 length: 15 residues. Trimming removed 2 bases from V and 8 bases from J, with 13 bases in between. The V gene's germline CDR1 is SGHTA and CDR2 FQGNSA. CDR3 sequence: CASSLTALGHSPLHF. CDR3 coding DNA: TGTGCCAGCAGCTTAACGGCCCTGGGACATTCACCCCTCCACTTT.

This clonotype showed up just a few times. This sequence joins TRBV20-1 and TRBJ1-5; D not certain. The CDR3 runs to 14 residues. Deletions cut 3 bases from V and 4 bases from J, with 13 bases between. Germline CDR1 DFQATT, CDR2 SNEGSKA (reference sequence). CDR3 DNA sequence: TGCAGTGCTAGGAGGCTCGGAGGGAATCAGCCCCAGCATTTT. It translates to CSARRLGGNQPQHF.

The table lists this clonotype with many counts. The chain carries TRBV5-5 and TRBJ2-5, with TRBD2 matching 8 bases. The germline gives CDR1 SGHKS, CDR2 YYEKEE (reference sequence). Unmatched junction bases numbered 9, after V lost 6 bases and J lost 5 bases. This CDR3 is 14 amino acids long. The CDR3 DNA reads TGTGCCAGCACCCTCAGCGGGGGCGATGAGACCCAGTACTTC. Amino acid sequence: CASTLSGGDETQYF.

By frequency in the sample, this clonotype is medium-sized (0.01 to 0.1%). This sequence joins TRBV12-3 or TRBV12-4 and TRBJ2-5; 9 bases fit TRBD2. The CDR3 is made up of 14 amino acids. J was trimmed by 2 bases and V by 5 bases; bases with no gene match: 3. The DNA of the CDR3 is TGTGCCAGCAGTCGGCTAGCGGGGCAAGAGACCCAGTACTTC. Its translation is CASSRLAGQETQYF.

The gene calls are TRBV12-3 or TRBV12-4 and TRBJ2-4; D is ambiguous. This CDR3 region has 14 residues. The germline V and J ends were trimmed by 3 bases and 0 bases, with 6 bases remaining between them. The CDR3 region is CASSFGLAKNIQYF. The CDR3 DNA follows: TGTGCCAGCAGTTTTGGGTTAGCCAAAAACATTCAGTACTTC.